The 20 T cell receptor beta chains below come from one sample, sequenced in a study of OX40 agonist ivuxolimab in advanced cancers. Sequencing used immunoSEQ multiplex PCR; TCRdb keeps in-frame clones, though not all of them. The table lists 40,000 to 55,000 clones, roughly 93% of them singletons. Specimen: CD4+ or CD8+ T cells sorted from blood, collected in a trial of the OX40 agonist ivuxolimab. These receptors all stem from an adult with an advanced solid tumor such as melanoma, head and neck, liver or kidney cancer.

The J gene is TRBJ2-1, the V gene TRBV27, with 10 bases identical to TRBD2. CDR1 MNHEY and CDR2 SMNVEV come from the germline V gene (reference sequence). The CDR3 is 16 residues long. The junction had 16 bases not matched to a gene; V was cut back by 8 bases and J by 9 bases. The DNA for the CDR3 is TGTGCCAGCCGATTGTCCGGGACTAGCGCACTAAGTGAGCAGTTCTTC. As protein: CASRLSGTSALSEQFF.

The chain uses TRBV28 and TRBJ1-5, with D uncertain. This CDR3 has 14 residues. V shed 6 bases and J shed 4 bases, with 13 bases lying between them. Germline loops: CDR1 MDHEN, CDR2 SYDVKM. CDR3 sequence: CASRDTGSNQPQHF. The CDR3 DNA reads as TGTGCCAGCAGAGACACGGGGAGTAATCAGCCCCAGCATTTT.

This chain joins TRBV7-6 and TRBJ2-1; D is uncertain. V gave up 5 bases and J gave up 0 bases, with 20 bases separating them. There are 18 residues in the CDR3. In germline, CDR1 is SGHVS, CDR2 FNYEAQ. The CDR3 loop reads CASSLLETLQSSYNEQFF. In DNA form, the CDR3 reads TGTGCCAGCAGCCTTCTAGAGACACTTCAAAGCTCCTACAATGAGCAGTTCTTC.

This chain joins TRBV4-3 and TRBJ1-1; D ambiguous. CDR1 is LGHNA, CDR2 YSLEER, per germline. Between the trimmed V and J ends, which lost 0 bases and 0 bases, there was a span of 8 bases. This CDR3 has 15 residues. In DNA form, the CDR3 reads TGCGCCAGCAGCCAAGATTGGAATCTGAACACTGAAGCTTTCTTT. Its protein product is CASSQDWNLNTEAFF.

This chain links TRBV6-6 with TRBJ2-1; tentatively, D is TRBD2 (7 bases). Germline V gene sequence: CDR1 MNHNY, CDR2 SVGAGI (reference sequence). V dropped 11 bases and J dropped 3 bases, with 20 bases sitting between them. This CDR3 contains 15 residues. The CDR3 region is CASRGGLADYNEQFF. The CDR3, as DNA: TGTGCCTCTCGAGGGGGGCTAGCGGACTACAATGAGCAGTTCTTC.

The rearrangement uses TRBV15 and TRBJ1-5; the D gene is possibly TRBD1 (5 bases). Per the germline V gene, CDR1 is LNHNV and CDR2 is YYDKDF (reference sequence). Trimming removed 8 bases from V and 4 bases from J, with 27 bases in between. The CDR3 is made up of 18 amino acids. Written as DNA, the CDR3 is TGTGCCACCGGGGGTCTGGTTCGGGTCCCGGATGGGAATCAGCCCCAGCATTTT. Protein sequence: CATGGLVRVPDGNQPQHF.

In its sample, this clone was seen once. J is TRBJ2-5 and V is TRBV7-8; tentatively, D is TRBD1 or TRBD2 (5 bases each). V lost 0 bases to trimming and J lost 4 bases, with 15 bases between them. CDR1 SGHVS and CDR2 FQNEAQ come from the germline V gene. The CDR3 has 16 amino acids. The chain's CDR3 is CASSLAGPGWGETQYF. DNA of the CDR3: TGTGCCAGCAGCTTAGCGGGACCAGGGTGGGGAGAGACCCAGTACTTC.

This chain uses TRBV7-8 with TRBJ2-7; tentatively, D is TRBD1 (6 bases). The CDR3 has 14 residues. The germline V and J ends were trimmed by 2 bases and 2 bases, with 10 bases remaining between them. Germline values: CDR1 SGHVS, CDR2 FQNEAQ. CDR3 protein: CASSLSKGAYEQYF. The CDR3 coding sequence is TGTGCCAGCAGCTTAAGCAAGGGGGCCTACGAGCAGTACTTC.

V is TRBV30 and J is TRBJ2-2; no clear D gene. The germline gives CDR1 GTSNPN, CDR2 SVGIG (reference sequence). CDR3 size: 15 residues. Trimming shortened V by 4 bases and J by 5 bases, and 17 bases separated the two germline ends. The CDR3, as DNA: TGTGCCTGGAATGGTATAGGGATGGGGACCGGGGAGCTGTTTTTT. This translates into CAWNGIGMGTGELFF.

The chain combines TRBV19 with TRBJ1-1; D not resolved. Trimming left V 7 bases short and J 4 bases short, with 4 bases between. Germline CDR1 LNHDA, CDR2 SQIVND (reference sequence). CDR3 size: 10 residues. CDR3 sequence (DNA): TGTGCCAGTAAGGGCACTGAAGCTTTCTTT. Translating gives CASKGTEAFF.

The rearrangement joins TRBV4-3 to TRBJ1-2; tentatively, D is TRBD1 (6 bases). This CDR3 spans 18 amino acids. V shed 1 base and J shed 2 bases, with 20 bases lying between them. Germline V gene data show CDR1 as LGHNA and CDR2 as YSLEER. The CDR3 is CASSQVQSWGALNYGYTF. CDR3 nucleotide sequence: TGCGCCAGCAGCCAAGTGCAATCCTGGGGGGCGTTGAACTATGGCTACACCTTC.

This clone has a single count. This sequence joins TRBV28 and TRBJ2-7; 10 bases agree with TRBD2. Trimming took 3 bases from V and 4 from J; bases not matched to a gene: 9. Looked up from germline, CDR1 is MDHEN and CDR2 is SYDVKM. The CDR3 spans 16 residues. The CDR3: CASSFRTSGGTYEQYF. For the CDR3, the DNA is TGTGCCAGCAGTTTCAGGACTAGCGGAGGGACATACGAGCAGTACTTC.

This rearrangement joins TRBV27 to TRBJ2-3; maybe TRBD1 (5 bases). Trimming left V 4 bases short and J 0 bases short, with 11 bases between. This CDR3 has 15 amino acids. Germline lookup yields CDR1 MNHEY and CDR2 SMNVEV (reference sequence). The CDR3 is CASSSLTASTDTQYF. The CDR3, as DNA: TGTGCCAGCAGTTCCCTGACAGCTAGCACAGATACGCAGTATTTT.

This clone has just one count. The chain links TRBV19 to TRBJ2-1; D unclear. Germline lookup yields CDR1 LNHDA and CDR2 SQIVND (reference sequence). The CDR3 runs 13 residues. Trimming took 7 bases from V and 4 from J, leaving 11 bases between them. The CDR3 DNA is TGTGCCAGTACCCCAGGAAAGTACAATGAGCAGTTCTTC. This translates into CASTPGKYNEQFF.

The chain links TRBV9 to TRBJ1-5; TRBD1 might be the D (5 bases). Trimming left V 0 bases short and J 4 bases short, with 11 bases between. Germline CDR1 is SGDLS and CDR2 is YYNGEE. The CDR3 totals 15 residues. In DNA, the CDR3 is TGTGCCAGCAGCGTAGGGGGACGCCCAAATCAGCCCCAGCATTTT. It codes for CASSVGGRPNQPQHF.

The chain has TRBV21-1 and TRBJ2-3; TRBD2 is the table's D call and was not checked against the DNA. TRBV21-1 is a documented pseudogene. The CDR3 is made up of 17 amino acids. The CDR3 DNA is TGTGCCAGGTGGACTAGCGGGAGGGCCTGTAACACAGATACGCAGTATTTT. Translated, it gives CARWTSGRACNTDTQYF.

The genes are TRBV4-3 and TRBJ2-1, with TRBD2 matching 7 bases. The CDR3 runs 17 residues. The V segment lost 0 bases and the J segment 4 bases; nucleotides outside the gene matches: 9. The V gene's germline CDR1 is LGHNA and CDR2 YSLEER. CDR3 in amino acids: CASSQDVAGERYNEQFF. The CDR3 DNA sequence: TGCGCCAGCAGCCAAGATGTGGCGGGAGAAAGGTACAATGAGCAGTTCTTC.

The chain uses TRBV2 and TRBJ1-1; weak D call: TRBD1 (6 bases). The germline V gene encodes CDR1 SNHLY and CDR2 FYNNEI. The CDR3 length is 15 residues. V lost 2 bases, J lost 7 bases, and 17 bases lay in between. The CDR3 bases are TGTGCCAGCAGTGAACTGTTGGAGGGGGGCTATGAAGCTTTCTTT. Its translation is CASSELLEGGYEAFF.

The chain uses TRBV10-3 and TRBJ2-4; 9 nucleotides match TRBD1. J gave up 2 bases and V 0 bases, and 11 bases lay outside the gene matches. The CDR3 is 19 residues long. Looked up from germline, CDR1 is ENHRY and CDR2 is SYGVKD. The CDR3 bases are TGTGCCATCAGTGAGTCGGACAGGGGCCCCTCGCGGACCAAAAACATTCAGTACTTC. Amino acid sequence: CAISESDRGPSRTKNIQYF.

The rearrangement links TRBV4-3 to TRBJ2-7; TRBD1 matches at 10 bases. The CDR3 runs to 14 residues. With V trimmed by 4 bases and J by 3 bases, 3 bases remained unmatched. The germline V gene encodes CDR1 LGHNA and CDR2 YSLEER. CDR3: CASSLGQGIYEQYF. CDR3 DNA sequence: TGCGCCAGCAGCCTGGGACAGGGGATCTACGAGCAGTACTTC.